This TCR beta chain was retrieved from a study of T-cell reconstitution after alpha-beta-depleted transplantation in children. Molecular barcoding with unique molecular identifiers was used for the TCRbeta library. TCRdb used MiXCR to reprocess the PCR reads, holding one entry per CDR3 protein. Altogether approximately 250,000 distinct CDR3 sequences are present, more than 7.5% being singletons, with the ten largest covering 5.1%. At least ten counts were recorded for this clonotype. Germline values: CDR1 LNHNV, CDR2 YYDKDF (reference sequence). Trimming pared 3 bases from V and 0 bases from J, leaving 12 bases between. The CDR3 sequence is 16 residues long.

The chain combines TRBV15 with TRBJ1-3; perhaps TRBD1 as D (5 bases). Sequences were derived from PBMCs from the stem cell graft donor, sampled from the stem cell graft. This receptor was identified in a human donor who donated a stem cell graft to a child with SCID. The DNA for the CDR3 is TGTGCCACCAGCAGGGCGACGGGACCCTCTGGAAACACCATATATTTT. Protein: CATSRATGPSGNTIYF.